What follows are 26 T cell receptor beta chains derived from one specimen sequenced in a study of control samples from healthy donors and cancer patients. Only in-frame clones appear in the TCRdb table, and some are missing; sequencing was by immunoSEQ multiplex PCR. The sample consists of about 160,000 clones, approximately 94% of them appearing once. The material sequenced was PBMCs. These receptors came from a man aged 60 to 69 with colorectal cancer.

The gene calls are TRBV7-2 and TRBJ2-5, with TRBD1 as a possible D gene (5 bases). The V end was cut by 5 bases, the J end by 2 bases, with 9 bases between. This CDR3 has 13 amino acids. CDR1 and CDR2 from the germline V gene are SGHTA and FQGNSA. The CDR3, as DNA: TGTGCCAGCAGCCCCCCAGGGCAAGAGACCCAGTACTTC. It translates to CASSPPGQETQYF.

The chain is built from TRBV5-6 and TRBJ2-3; tentative D call: TRBD1 (5 bases). The V end was cut by 4 bases, the J end by 0 bases, with 12 bases between. Germline V gene sequence: CDR1 SGHDT, CDR2 YYEEEE. CDR3 length: 15 amino acids. The CDR3 DNA is TGTGCCAGCAGCCCGTTAGGGGCTAGCACAGATACGCAGTATTTT. Residues: CASSPLGASTDTQYF.

The chain links TRBV4-2 to TRBJ2-2; either TRBD1 or TRBD2 may fit D (6 bases each). Germline assignment: CDR1 LGHNA and CDR2 YNFKEQ. The germline V and J ends were trimmed by 0 bases and 0 bases, with 11 bases remaining between them. This CDR3 is built from 17 residues. The CDR3 DNA reads TGTGCCAGCAGCCAAGACGGGGGCCTAGCGAACACCGGGGAGCTGTTTTTT. Protein sequence: CASSQDGGLANTGELFF.

This clone was recorded a few times. This chain links TRBV14 with TRBJ1-2, with D tentatively TRBD1 (5 bases). CDR3 size: 14 residues. V shed 2 bases and J shed 9 bases, with 16 bases lying between them. Germline CDR1 and CDR2: SGHDN and FVKESK. Here the CDR3 DNA reads TGTGCCAGCAGCCAATCGGGCCAGGGTAAAAGCTACACCTTC. Translation gives CASSQSGQGKSYTF. The full variable domain, with the rest looked up from reference TRBV14 and TRBJ1-2, is EAGVTQFPSHSVIEKGQTVTLRCDPISGHDNLYWYRRVMGKEIKFLLHFVKESKQDESGMPNNRFLAERTGGTYSTLKVQPAELEDSGVYFCASSQSGQGKSYTFGSGTRLTVV.

The chain employs TRBV5-1 and TRBJ2-3; D is ambiguous. The germline V and J ends were trimmed by 2 bases and 0 bases, with 13 bases remaining between them. The CDR3 spans 16 residues. CDR1 is SGHRS, CDR2 YFSETQ, per germline. The CDR3 DNA follows: TGCGCCAGCAGCTTTACGAGTGCCACTAGCACAGATACGCAGTATTTT. Its translation is CASSFTSATSTDTQYF.

With regard to this clone: Other DNA sequences from this sample encode an identical CDR3 as well. CDR3 sequence (DNA): TGTGCCAGCAGCCCTGGGGACAGGGGGGAGCAGTACTTC. It specifies CASSPGDRGEQYF. The genes are TRBV3-1 (or the pseudogene TRBV3-2) and TRBJ2-7; TRBD1 agrees at 11 bases. Looked up from germline, CDR1 is LGHDT and CDR2 is YNNKEL (reference sequence). This CDR3 is 13 amino acids long. Trimming at V came to 4 bases and at J to 7 bases, leaving 3 bases not matched to a gene.

The chain carries TRBV2 and TRBJ1-5, with 8 positions matching TRBD1. This CDR3 comprises 14 residues. The junction had 8 bases not matched to a gene; V was cut back by 8 bases and J by 5 bases. CDR1 and CDR2 (germline): SNHLY, FYNNEI. The DNA for the CDR3 is TGTGCCAGCTCAGGACAGGGAAGGGATCAGCCCCAGCATTTT. Protein product: CASSGQGRDQPQHF.

The rearrangement joins TRBV21-1 to TRBJ2-5; the D call in the table, TRBD1, was not verified against the DNA. TRBV21-1 is a listed pseudogene. The CDR3 is 16 residues long. This chain's CDR3 is CASSKEEDRGQETQYF. CDR3 sequence (DNA): TGTGCCAGCAGCAAAGAAGAGGACAGGGGACAAGAGACCCAGTACTTC.

This chain connects TRBV29-1 to TRBJ1-4; 8 bases fit TRBD1. The CDR3 totals 13 residues. Germline V gives CDR1 SQVTM, CDR2 ANQGSEA. Unmatched junction bases numbered 5, after V lost 4 bases and J lost 7 bases. The DNA for the CDR3 is TGCAGCGTTGGGGCAGGGGGCATTGAAAAACTGTTTTTT. As protein: CSVGAGGIEKLFF.

This chain links TRBV28 with TRBJ2-7, with 7 bases identical to TRBD1. In germline, CDR1 is MDHEN, CDR2 SYDVKM. Unmatched junction bases numbered 6, after V lost 5 bases and J lost 5 bases. The CDR3 totals 13 residues. This chain's CDR3 is CASSRGDSHEQYF. CDR3 sequence (DNA): TGTGCCAGCAGTAGAGGGGACAGCCACGAGCAGTACTTC.

The gene calls are TRBV28 and TRBJ1-6, with a possible D match to TRBD1 (5 bases). CDR3 size: 15 residues. From germline, CDR1 is MDHEN and CDR2 SYDVKM. V lost 7 bases and J lost 8, with 18 bases in between. Written as DNA, the CDR3 is TGTGCCAGCACCCTATCCCCGCAGGGAGATTCACCCCTCCACTTT. It codes for CASTLSPQGDSPLHF. Full variable domain (outside the CDR3, taken from reference TRBV28 and TRBJ1-6): DVKVTQSSRYLVKRTGEKVFLECVQDMDHENMFWYRQDPGLGLRLIYFSYDVKMKEKGDIPEGYSVSREKKERFSLILESASTNQTSMYLCASTLSPQGDSPLHFGNGTRLTVT.

With respect to this clone: Because the CDR3 is missing its conserved closing phenylalanine or tryptophan, this is likely a read error. The limits of the CDR3 on the DNA are not certain, so only TCRdb's listed CDR3 is given. The V call is TRBV6-1, the J call TRBJ1-2. Termini included, the CDR3 measures 20 amino acids. Germline V gene data show CDR1 as MNHNS and CDR2 as SASEGT. The CDR3 loop is CASSEGTNYGYTFGSGTSLG.

V usage is TRBV30 and J usage is TRBJ1-5; the match to TRBD1 covers 7 bases. Trimming removed 4 bases from V and 0 bases from J; junction bases left unmatched: 6. Germline V lookup: CDR1 GTSNPN, CDR2 SVGIG (reference sequence). The CDR3 loop spans 15 amino acids. CDR3 in amino acids: CAWNTGVNSNQPQHF. As DNA, the CDR3 is TGTGCCTGGAATACAGGGGTTAATAGCAATCAGCCCCAGCATTTT. The variable domain in full, completed from reference TRBV30 and TRBJ1-5, reads SQTIHQWPATLVQPVGSPLSLECTVEGTSNPNLYWYRQAAGRGLQLLFYSVGIGQISSEVPQNLSASRPQDRQFILSSKKLLLSDSGFYLCAWNTGVNSNQPQHFGDGTRLSIL.

The chain is built from TRBV4-3 and TRBJ2-2; 7 positions match TRBD2. The CDR3 is 15 amino acids. V lost 2 bases and J lost 7; bases outside the gene matches: 7. Looked up from germline, CDR1 is LGHNA and CDR2 is YSLEER. The CDR3 nucleotides are TGCGCCAGCAGCCAAAAGAGCGGGGCGGTCGGGGAGCTGTTTTTT. This codes for CASSQKSGAVGELFF.

The chain uses TRBV6-6 and TRBJ2-4, with TRBD1 identical over 10 bases. Per the germline V gene, CDR1 is MNHNY and CDR2 is SVGAGI (reference sequence). The CDR3 sequence is 16 residues long. V shed 2 bases and J 2 bases; nucleotides not matched to a gene: 3. In DNA, the CDR3 is TGTGCCAGCAGTTACGGGACAGGGGAACCCAAAAACATTCAGTACTTC. Protein product: CASSYGTGEPKNIQYF.

This chain connects TRBV6-5 to TRBJ1-6; D possibly corresponds to TRBD1 (6 bases). This CDR3 is built from 14 residues. From germline, CDR1 is MNHEY and CDR2 SVGAGI. V was trimmed by 4 bases and J by 6 bases, leaving 10 bases between them. CDR3 sequence (DNA): TGTGCCAGCAGTTCACAGGGAACTAATTCACCCCTCCACTTT. The encoded protein is CASSSQGTNSPLHF.

As concerns this clone: Other DNA variants within this sample encode the same CDR3. The rearrangement joins TRBV20-1 to TRBJ2-5; D gene unclear. Germline CDR1 DFQATT, CDR2 SNEGSKA (reference sequence). The CDR3 runs 11 residues. Trimming took off 1 base at V and 3 bases at J, with 3 bases between the two ends. This CDR3 reads CSARGEETQYF. The CDR3 DNA sequence: TGCAGTGCTAGAGGGGAAGAGACCCAGTACTTC.

This chain links TRBV5-1 with TRBJ2-7; 9 bases map to TRBD1. The ends lost 5 bases at V and 5 bases at J; junction bases unmatched: 5. The CDR3 is 13 residues long. Looked up from germline, CDR1 is SGHRS and CDR2 is YFSETQ. The CDR3 spells CASSRDRVDEQYF. CDR3 sequence (DNA): TGCGCCAGCAGTCGGGACAGGGTGGACGAGCAGTACTTC. Together with reference TRBV5-1 and TRBJ2-7, the CDR3 gives the full variable domain: KAGVTQTPRYLIKTRGQQVTLSCSPISGHRSVSWYQQTPGQGLQFLFEYFSETQRNKGNFPGRFSGRQFSNSRSEMNVSTLELGDSALYLCASSRDRVDEQYFGPGTRLTVT.

The genes are TRBV6-5 and TRBJ2-2; D is perhaps TRBD1 (6 bases). Per germline, CDR1 MNHEY and CDR2 SVGAGI. This CDR3 spans 16 amino acids. V was trimmed by 2 bases and J by 6 bases, leaving 16 bases between them. CDR3 protein: CASSYPGWTEAGELFF. The CDR3 coding sequence is TGTGCCAGCAGTTACCCCGGTTGGACAGAGGCCGGGGAGCTGTTTTTT.

The rearrangement links TRBV29-1 to TRBJ2-3; TRBD2 agrees at 7 bases. With V trimmed by 8 bases and J by 0 bases, 5 bases remained unmatched. Germline-derived CDR1 and CDR2 are SQVTM and ANQGSEA. This CDR3 has 13 residues. The CDR3 here is CSLQGGSTDTQYF. In DNA form, the CDR3 reads TGCAGCCTTCAGGGAGGGAGCACAGATACGCAGTATTTT.

The chain employs TRBV19 and TRBJ1-5; the D is unclear. V gave up 6 bases and J gave up 3 bases, with 9 bases separating them. The CDR3 extends over 13 amino acids. The germline gives CDR1 LNHDA, CDR2 SQIVND (reference sequence). Here the CDR3 DNA reads TGTGCCAGTAGGGGTGTTTTCAATCAGCCCCAGCATTTT. This translates into CASRGVFNQPQHF.

The chain has TRBV19 and TRBJ2-4; D may be TRBD1 or TRBD2 (5 bases each). With 0 bases removed from V and 8 bases from J, the gap between germline ends came to 11 bases. This CDR3 spans 14 amino acids. Per germline, CDR1 LNHDA and CDR2 SQIVND (reference sequence). CDR3 nucleotides: TGTGCCAGTAGTATAGACCAGAGAGGGGACATTCAGTACTTC. Its translation: CASSIDQRGDIQYF.

The rearrangement links TRBV29-1 to TRBJ1-1, with D tentatively TRBD1 (5 bases). CDR3 size: 13 residues. The V end was cut by 6 bases, the J end by 5 bases, with 16 bases between. CDR1 and CDR2 from the germline V gene are SQVTM and ANQGSEA. CDR3 in amino acids: CSVRQGGGTEAFF. As DNA, the CDR3 is TGCAGCGTCCGGCAGGGAGGAGGGACTGAAGCTTTCTTT.

J is TRBJ2-2 and V is TRBV28, with D perhaps TRBD2 (5 bases). The ends were cut back, 6 bases at V and 6 bases at J, with 8 bases in the middle. Germline V gene lookup returns CDR1 MDHEN and CDR2 SYDVKM. CDR3 size: 12 residues. CDR3 sequence reads: CASRPSPGELFF. CDR3 in DNA: TGTGCCAGCAGGCCTAGCCCCGGGGAGCTGTTTTTT.

This chain links TRBV10-1 with TRBJ2-3, with TRBD2 identical over 12 bases. The CDR3 loop spans 16 amino acids. J gave up 5 bases and V 4 bases, and 7 bases lay outside the gene matches. Germline lookup yields CDR1 WNHNN and CDR2 SYGVQD (reference sequence). CDR3 in amino acids: CASSGQETSGGDTQYF. DNA of the CDR3: TGCGCCAGCAGTGGACAGGAGACTAGCGGGGGAGATACGCAGTATTTT.

The chain recombines TRBV5-1 with TRBJ2-5, with a weak D call TRBD2 (5 bases). CDR3 length: 19 residues. V lost 4 bases and J lost 2, with 27 bases in between. Germline-derived CDR1 and CDR2 are SGHRS and YFSETQ. This CDR3 reads CASSPSRGSKAPRQETQYF. The CDR3 nucleotides are TGCGCCAGCAGCCCCTCCCGGGGATCCAAGGCTCCCCGTCAAGAGACCCAGTACTTC. Full variable domain (rest looked up from reference TRBV5-1 and TRBJ2-5): KAGVTQTPRYLIKTRGQQVTLSCSPISGHRSVSWYQQTPGQGLQFLFEYFSETQRNKGNFPGRFSGRQFSNSRSEMNVSTLELGDSALYLCASSPSRGSKAPRQETQYFGPGTRLLVL.